The entry below gives a single T cell receptor (beta chain) sequence along with its context. This sample is drawn from a study of control samples from healthy donors and cancer patients. The length of the CDR3 is 14 residues. Germline V CDR1 and CDR2: SGHNT, YYREEE (reference sequence). The trim removed 2 bases at V and 3 bases at J, leaving 1 base unmatched. Clones were sequenced by immunoSEQ multiplex PCR, and TCRdb holds only the in-frame ones, with some missing. The sample includes approximately 230,000 clones, more than 65% of them seen just once. The rearrangement uses TRBV5-4 and TRBJ1-2, with 10 bases identical to TRBD1. This clonotype was sampled from a woman aged 55-75 years with lung cancer. The sequenced sample consisted of PBMCs. The CDR3 sequence is CASSLGQGDYGYTF. In DNA form, the CDR3 reads TGTGCCAGCAGCTTAGGACAGGGGGACTATGGCTACACCTTC.